These T cell receptor beta chains were read from a single sample in a study of T cells in Graves' hyperthyroidism and ophthalmopathy. One entry per CDR3 protein results from TCRdb running MiXCR on the multiplex PCR reads. The sample shows a few hundred thousand distinct CDR3 sequences, roughly 16% of them seen only once. The sequenced sample was blood. Receptor source: a woman in her thirties or forties with Graves' ophthalmopathy. CDR3s include the opening cysteine and the closing phenylalanine or tryptophan. D genes are given only for firm matches. Clone size is given for some rows only: seen once, a few or many times, or a class if the clone is expanded.

clone size,J gene,D gene,V gene,CDR3 DNA,CDR3 protein
-,TRBJ1-1,-,TRBV12-5,TGTGCTAGTGGTTTGTGGGACCCTGCAAGGACTGAAGCTTTCTTT,CASGLWDPARTEAFF
many,TRBJ1-1,-,TRBV5-1,TGCGCCAGCAGCTTGAGGGCAGGAGCCATGGGGTTGAACACTGAAGCTTTCTTT,CASSLRAGAMGLNTEAFF
-,TRBJ2-7,-,TRBV6-2/TRBV6-3,TGTGCCGTGTCGTGGGCAGGGACGAACTACGAGCAGTACTTC,CAVSWAGTNYEQYF
many,TRBJ2-5,-,TRBV3-1,TGTGCCAGCAGCCCGGGGCAGGGGACCCAGTACTTC,CASSPGQGTQYF
-,TRBJ2-3,TRBD2,TRBV15,TGTGCCACCAGCAGTAGCGGGATAAGCACAGATACGCAGTATTTT,CATSSSGISTDTQYF
-,TRBJ1-5,TRBD1,TRBV28,TGTGCCAGCAGTTTACCTGGGACAGTACCCCAGCATTTT,CASSLPGTVPQHF
many,TRBJ2-1,-,TRBV20-1,TGCAGTGCTAGAGTCCCGCTAGTTGCATACAATGAGCAGTTCTTC,CSARVPLVAYNEQFF
-,TRBJ2-1,TRBD2,TRBV6-5,TGTGCCAGCCGTTTTAAAACGGGACTAGCGGGCTACAATGAGCAGTTCTTC,CASRFKTGLAGYNEQFF
-,TRBJ1-6,-,TRBV11-2,TGTGCCAGCAGAAACCTTCAGGGACCTTCACCCCCCCACTTT,CASRNLQGPSPPHF
few,TRBJ2-7,-,TRBV2,TGTGCCAGCAGTGATTACCCCTACGAGCAGTACTTC,CASSDYPYEQYF
few,TRBJ1-4,-,TRBV13,TGTGCCAGCAGCCTTCGACAGATGGATGAAAAACTGTTTTTT,CASSLRQMDEKLFF
many,TRBJ2-2,TRBD1,TRBV11-2,TGTGCCAGCAGCTTGACAGGGGGATTCACCGGGGAGCTGTTTTTT,CASSLTGGFTGELFF
many,TRBJ2-1,-,TRBV5-1,TGCGCCAGCAGCTTGGGACAGCCAGAGAATGAGCAGTTCTTC,CASSLGQPENEQFF
-,TRBJ1-6,-,TRBV7-2,TGTGCCAGCAGCTTCGTACGTCTATCACCCCTCCACTTT,CASSFVRLSPLHF
many,TRBJ2-1,-,TRBV11-2,TGTGCCAGCAGAGAGACTGCGGCTTACAATGAGCAGTTCTTC,CASRETAAYNEQFF